Sequencing of this T cell receptor (beta chain) was carried out in a study of cytomegalovirus exposure and HLA in healthy donors. Overall study results and limits: As immune exposure information, only CMV serostatus was available. Within an earlier analysis, most TCR beta V segments proved productive either about 87% or about 30% of the time. Most TCR sequences were seen very rarely across donors, but some public TCRs occurred in many.

As regards this clone: Its target is not known.

CDR3 size: 13 residues. CDR1 is SGHTA, CDR2 FQGNSA, per germline. The V end was cut by 1 base, the J end by 6 bases, with 10 bases between. The PCR was carried out with 60 Vbeta primers and 13 Jbeta primers. Only in-frame clones appear in the TCRdb table, and some are missing; sequencing was by immunoSEQ multiplex PCR. This sample contains about 46,000 clones. The chain couples TRBV7-2 to TRBJ2-7, with D perhaps matching TRBD2 (5 bases). This receptor was taken from a woman in her forties in good health and CMV-seronegative. The sequencing input was PBMCs. The CDR3 region has the DNA TGTGCCAGCAGCTTAGATTCGGGGAGCGAGCAGTACTTC. It yields the protein CASSLDSGSEQYF.